This T cell receptor beta chain emerged from a study of siplizumab effects on memory and regulatory T cells. TCR templates, around 98,000 per sample, were assayed. Sequencing used immunoSEQ multiplex PCR; TCRdb keeps in-frame clones, though not all of them. The sample holds some 100,000 clones, roughly 94% seen once. J lost 7 bases, V lost 6 bases, and 14 bases had no gene match. This CDR3 is 15 amino acids long. The germline CDR1 and CDR2 sequences are MNHNS and SASEGT. Study conclusions and caveats: It seemed that naive T cells were more diverse than memory cells and were major contributors to the alloresponse. Memory cells that were CD4+ and unstimulated gave rise to alloreactive sequences, which siplizumab significantly reduced.

Note on this clone: Its antigen remains unidentified.

The clonotype comes from a human donor in good health. The rearrangement joins TRBV6-1 to TRBJ2-7; 8 bases map to TRBD1. Sample: Tregs sorted from blood. CDR3 nucleotides: TGTGCCAGCAGAGGATTGAGCCAGGGGGCGAGAGAGCAGTACTTC. Translating it yields CASRGLSQGAREQYF.